Sequencing of this T cell receptor (beta chain) was carried out in a study of blood T cells in healthy people across ages. Study results and caveats: Measured against age, TCR beta diversity per million T cells decreased in a roughly linear manner. It was found that TCR beta diversity correlated strongly with the percentage of naive T cells.

Together with a sample-barcoded 5' primer, a J-beta primer mix was included in a second PCR lasting about 7 to 11 cycles. TCRdb re-called the 5' RACE reads with MiXCR, one entry per CDR3 protein. The profile shows about 780,000 distinct CDR3 sequences, around a quarter of them singletons. This clonotype was detected only a few times. Its antigen is unknown. This CDR3 comprises 12 residues. Germline V lookup: CDR1 SGHTA, CDR2 FQGNSA. The V and J ends lost 3 bases and 3 bases respectively, with 5 bases between them. In addition, the sample was reused for a study of T cells of mothers and their children.

The rearrangement links TRBV7-2 to TRBJ1-1; D unresolved. Sequenced material: blood. The TCR was taken from a boy between 5 and 17 years old in good health. CDR3 DNA: TGTGCCAGCAGCTTTCAGCACACTGAAGCTTTCTTT. Translating it yields CASSFQHTEAFF.